A selection of T cell receptor beta chains follows, all from one sample in a study of CD8 T cells in ankylosing spondylitis. TCRdb recomputed calls from the 5' RACE reads with MiXCR, one row per CDR3 protein. The data hold 150,000 to 200,000 distinct CDR3 sequences, with roughly a third observed a single time. Material: synovial fluid, either unsorted or a sorted T cell fraction (not recorded which). Receptors were obtained from a male donor with ankylosing spondylitis. The CDR3 runs from the conserved cysteine through the conserved F or W. Fields, in order: CDR3 DNA, CDR3 protein, CDR3 length, J gene, V gene, clone size, D gene. D genes are given only for firm matches. The listing skips clone size in some rows; elsewhere it reads once, few, many or a size class.

DNA: TGTGCCAGCAGTGCGGGCCAGATAGAGAGCATATATTTT
CDR3: CASSAGQIESIYF
length: 13
J: TRBJ1-3
V: TRBV2
size: -
D: -

DNA: TGTGCCAGCAGCTTACTTCGACTGACTAGCGGGAGTTCCAATGAGCAGTTCTTC
CDR3: CASSLLRLTSGSSNEQFF
length: 18
J: TRBJ2-1
V: TRBV11-2
size: -
D: TRBD2

DNA: TGTGCCAGCAGCTTACTGGGGCGCGGTGAAAAACTGTTTTTT
CDR3: CASSLLGRGEKLFF
length: 14
J: TRBJ1-4
V: TRBV7-9
size: few
D: -

DNA: TGTGCCAGCTCGGACAGGCTGAATAGCACAGATACGCAGTATTTT
CDR3: CASSDRLNSTDTQYF
length: 15
J: TRBJ2-3
V: TRBV21-1
size: few
D: -

DNA: TGTGCCTCAACCGGGACACCTAAAAACAATGAGCAGTTCTTC
CDR3: CASTGTPKNNEQFF
length: 14
J: TRBJ2-1
V: TRBV10-3
size: few
D: -

DNA: TGTGCCAGCAGCCCCCGGACAGGGGCGAACACTGAAGCTTTCTTT
CDR3: CASSPRTGANTEAFF
length: 15
J: TRBJ1-1
V: TRBV11-3
size: -
D: TRBD1

DNA: TGTGCCAGCAGGGGGGGGGACTATGAGCAGTTCTTC
CDR3: CASRGGDYEQFF
length: 12
J: TRBJ2-1
V: TRBV12-3/TRBV12-4
size: few
D: TRBD2

DNA: TGTGCCAGCAGTTTGAATGACGGTCGCACAGATACGCAGTATTTT
CDR3: CASSLNDGRTDTQYF
length: 15
J: TRBJ2-3
V: TRBV28
size: -
D: -

DNA: TGTGCCAGCAGCTACGGGGTAGGTGGAAACACCATATATTTT
CDR3: CASSYGVGGNTIYF
length: 14
J: TRBJ1-3
V: TRBV9
size: few
D: -

DNA: TGCGCCAGCAGCCCTCCCTCCTACGAGCAGTACTTC
CDR3: CASSPPSYEQYF
length: 12
J: TRBJ2-7
V: TRBV5-1
size: many
D: -

DNA: TGTGCCAGCAGAGGGGGGAATCAGCCCCAGCATTTT
CDR3: CASRGGNQPQHF
length: 12
J: TRBJ1-5
V: TRBV28
size: many
D: -

DNA: TGTGCCAGCAGCGTAGACCCAAGCGGGGGAAATGAGCAGTTCTTC
CDR3: CASSVDPSGGNEQFF
length: 15
J: TRBJ2-1
V: TRBV9
size: few
D: TRBD2

DNA: TGTGCCAGCAGCTTAGGACAGGTGGGGCAAGAGACCCAGTACTTC
CDR3: CASSLGQVGQETQYF
length: 15
J: TRBJ2-5
V: TRBV7-2
size: few
D: -

DNA: TGTGCCAGCAGCGTAGATGCTGTCTCCTACAATGAGCAGTTCTTC
CDR3: CASSVDAVSYNEQFF
length: 15
J: TRBJ2-1
V: TRBV9
size: -
D: -

DNA: TGTGCCAGCAGATCTGGACAGCACACAGATACGCAGTATTTT
CDR3: CASRSGQHTDTQYF
length: 14
J: TRBJ2-3
V: TRBV27
size: few
D: -

DNA: TGTGCCAGCAGCCACAATAGTCGGGGACAAGAGACCCAGTACTTC
CDR3: CASSHNSRGQETQYF
length: 15
J: TRBJ2-5
V: TRBV7-8
size: few
D: -

DNA: TGTGCCAGCAGTTTACGGCGAACAGGGGAGCTGTTTTTT
CDR3: CASSLRRTGELFF
length: 13
J: TRBJ2-2
V: TRBV12-3/TRBV12-4
size: -
D: -

DNA: TGCGCCAGCAGCCAAGATCGGCCTAGGGCCTACGAGCAGTACTTC
CDR3: CASSQDRPRAYEQYF
length: 15
J: TRBJ2-7
V: TRBV4-1
size: -
D: -

DNA: TGTGCCAGCAGTTCGACGTCCGGGACGGCCCCCTACGAGCAGTACTTC
CDR3: CASSSTSGTAPYEQYF
length: 16
J: TRBJ2-7
V: TRBV28
size: -
D: -

DNA: TGTGCCAGCAGCCCGACCCTGGCCAATGAGCAGTTCTTC
CDR3: CASSPTLANEQFF
length: 13
J: TRBJ2-1
V: TRBV7-2
size: few
D: -

DNA: TGTGCCAGCAGCCAACACACCGGGGAGCTGTTTTTT
CDR3: CASSQHTGELFF
length: 12
J: TRBJ2-2
V: TRBV3-1
size: few
D: -

DNA: TGCAGTGCTAGAGTACCAGGGGGCGGACAGCCCCAGCATTTT
CDR3: CSARVPGGGQPQHF
length: 14
J: TRBJ1-5
V: TRBV20-1
size: few
D: TRBD1

DNA: TGTGCCAGCAGTTACCAGGGACCCTACGAGCAGTACTTC
CDR3: CASSYQGPYEQYF
length: 13
J: TRBJ2-7
V: TRBV6-2/TRBV6-3
size: -
D: -

DNA: TGTGCCTGGAGTAATGGAGGGAGTGGAAACACCATATATTTT
CDR3: CAWSNGGSGNTIYF
length: 14
J: TRBJ1-3
V: TRBV30
size: -
D: -

DNA: TGTGCCAGCAGCCCGCGGGACAGGGGTACCTACGAGCAGTACTTC
CDR3: CASSPRDRGTYEQYF
length: 15
J: TRBJ2-7
V: TRBV21-1
size: -
D: -

DNA: TGTGCCAGCAGTTACGGGACAGGCCAAAATTCACCCCTCCACTTT
CDR3: CASSYGTGQNSPLHF
length: 15
J: TRBJ1-6
V: TRBV28
size: -
D: TRBD1

DNA: TGCAGCTTCCTGGGCCAAAGCACAGATACGCAGTATTTT
CDR3: CSFLGQSTDTQYF
length: 13
J: TRBJ2-3
V: TRBV20-1
size: many
D: -

DNA: TGTGCCAGCAGTGTACAGGGAGGTGATGCCGGGGAGCTGTTT
CDR3: CASSVQGGDAGELF
length: 14
J: TRBJ2-2
V: TRBV6-1
size: -
D: -

DNA: TGTGCCAGCAGCCACGACCGACAGGGGGCGCAACCCCAGCCCCAGCATTTT
CDR3: CASSHDRQGAQPQPQHF
length: 17
J: TRBJ1-5
V: TRBV7-9
size: few
D: TRBD1

DNA: TGCGCCAGCAGCTGGACAGTCGGGTTCTCTGAAGCTTTCTTT
CDR3: CASSWTVGFSEAFF
length: 14
J: TRBJ1-1
V: TRBV5-1
size: many
D: -

DNA: TGCAGTGCTAGAGATTGGAGAGGAGGACAGGGAAAGGAAAAACTGTTTTTT
CDR3: CSARDWRGGQGKEKLFF
length: 17
J: TRBJ1-4
V: TRBV20-1
size: -
D: TRBD1

DNA: TGCAGTGCCAGGCGATTCCAGGCATACGAGCAGTACTTC
CDR3: CSARRFQAYEQYF
length: 13
J: TRBJ2-7
V: TRBV20-1
size: few
D: -

DNA: TGTGCCAGCAGTTTGAGGGACAGGGATGGCAATGAGCAGTTCTTC
CDR3: CASSLRDRDGNEQFF
length: 15
J: TRBJ2-1
V: TRBV28
size: many
D: TRBD1

DNA: TGTGCCAGCAGGGACTACGATGAGCAGTTCTTC
CDR3: CASRDYDEQFF
length: 11
J: TRBJ2-1
V: TRBV6-2/TRBV6-3
size: few
D: -

DNA: TGTGCCAGCAGCTTAAGTTATGGGGGAGGGAATTCACCCCTCCACTTT
CDR3: CASSLSYGGGNSPLHF
length: 16
J: TRBJ1-6
V: TRBV7-9
size: few
D: -

DNA: TGCAGCGCCTCAATTGGACAGGGGATTACCGAGCAGTACTTC
CDR3: CSASIGQGITEQYF
length: 14
J: TRBJ2-7
V: TRBV29-1
size: few
D: TRBD1

DNA: TGTGCCAGCAGCTTCGCAGGGGTGATCTCTGGAAACACCATATATTTT
CDR3: CASSFAGVISGNTIYF
length: 16
J: TRBJ1-3
V: TRBV5-6
size: -
D: -

DNA: TGCAGCGTACAGAAAAACTATAATTCACCCCTCCACTTT
CDR3: CSVQKNYNSPLHF
length: 13
J: TRBJ1-6
V: TRBV29-1
size: -
D: -

DNA: TGCAGTGTTACCAAGACAGCAGCAGATACGCAGTATTTT
CDR3: CSVTKTAADTQYF
length: 13
J: TRBJ2-3
V: TRBV20-1
size: many
D: -

DNA: TGCGCCAGCAGCTTCCCCCCGGAACGCCAACTTTACAATGAGCAGTTCTTC
CDR3: CASSFPPERQLYNEQFF
length: 17
J: TRBJ2-1
V: TRBV5-1
size: few
D: -

DNA: TGTGCCAGCTCACCACTCCGGGACCTAAGGGAAGAAGCTTTCTTT
CDR3: CASSPLRDLREEAFF
length: 15
J: TRBJ1-1
V: TRBV18
size: few
D: -

DNA: TGTGCCAGCAGTTACTCGAATAGGTCCGCCATTGAACAACTGTTTTTT
CDR3: CASSYSNRSAIEQLFF
length: 16
J: TRBJ1-4
V: TRBV6-2/TRBV6-3
size: few
D: -

DNA: TGTGCCAGCAGCGTAGGTCGCTCTGACGGTGGAAACACCATATATTTT
CDR3: CASSVGRSDGGNTIYF
length: 16
J: TRBJ1-3
V: TRBV9
size: few
D: -

DNA: TGTGCCAGCAGTTACGTCGGTGGGGGAGGGCACGAGCAGTACTTC
CDR3: CASSYVGGGGHEQYF
length: 15
J: TRBJ2-7
V: TRBV6-5
size: many
D: TRBD2

DNA: TGTGCCAGCAGCCACAGCGGCGCGGCAGATACGCAGTATTTT
CDR3: CASSHSGAADTQYF
length: 14
J: TRBJ2-3
V: TRBV3-1
size: -
D: -

DNA: TGTGCCAGCAGTTACGGCGGACAGGGGGCTCGCGGTCAGCCCCAGCATTTT
CDR3: CASSYGGQGARGQPQHF
length: 17
J: TRBJ1-5
V: TRBV6-5
size: -
D: TRBD1

DNA: TGCGCCAGCAGCTCTCCGGGCCCCGAAGCTTTCTTT
CDR3: CASSSPGPEAFF
length: 12
J: TRBJ1-1
V: TRBV5-1
size: -
D: -

DNA: TGCAGTGCCCAGGGGACGGGGTTTTCCTACGAGCAGTACTTC
CDR3: CSAQGTGFSYEQYF
length: 14
J: TRBJ2-7
V: TRBV20-1
size: -
D: -

DNA: TGCAGCGTTGAATCTGGGAGTCAAGAGACCCAGTACTTC
CDR3: CSVESGSQETQYF
length: 13
J: TRBJ2-5
V: TRBV29-1
size: -
D: -

DNA: TGTGCCAGCAGCAGCTACAGCGGGGGGTCCTACGAGCAGTACTTC
CDR3: CASSSYSGGSYEQYF
length: 15
J: TRBJ2-7
V: TRBV6-1
size: -
D: TRBD2

DNA: TGTGCCAGCATCCTCTTAGGGGCGAAGAGCTCCTACAATGAGCAGTTCTTC
CDR3: CASILLGAKSSYNEQFF
length: 17
J: TRBJ2-1
V: TRBV12-3/TRBV12-4
size: few
D: -

DNA: TGTGCCAGCAGTTATTCCGCTATTGCCAATCAGCCCCAGCATTTT
CDR3: CASSYSAIANQPQHF
length: 15
J: TRBJ1-5
V: TRBV6-2/TRBV6-3
size: -
D: -

DNA: TGTGCCAGCAGTTTATACTCTAACTATGGCTACACCTTC
CDR3: CASSLYSNYGYTF
length: 13
J: TRBJ1-2
V: TRBV28
size: -
D: -

DNA: TGTGCCAGCAGTTTATGGGGGAGTAGCAATCAGCCCCAGCATTTT
CDR3: CASSLWGSSNQPQHF
length: 15
J: TRBJ1-5
V: TRBV28
size: once
D: -